This T cell receptor beta chain is from a study of shared T cell receptors in the human thymus. Assay used: immunoSEQ multiplex PCR; TCRdb lists only in-frame clones, some missing. The sample comprises hundreds of thousands of clones, around 89% of which are singletons, and 0.01% rests with the top ten. V was clipped by 3 bases and J by 1 base, with 13 bases between them. CDR1 is SGHVS and CDR2 is FQNEAQ in the germline V gene. This CDR3 contains 15 residues. These sequences were also reported in another study, on human thymus T cells. That source reports: Corrective cardiac surgery supplied the resected thymus tissue. Thymic and blood repertoires appeared to carry a bias in their V and J gene usage. Highly overlapping thymic repertoires among unrelated individuals were reported in related research.

This chain joins TRBV7-8 and TRBJ2-7, with D hard to call. This clonotype originated in a boy under two years old with a congenital heart defect. Sequencing was performed on thymocytes. The CDR3 DNA reads TGTGCCAGCAGCTTGGCAACCCCATGGTCCTACGAGCAGTACTTC. Translated: CASSLATPWSYEQYF.